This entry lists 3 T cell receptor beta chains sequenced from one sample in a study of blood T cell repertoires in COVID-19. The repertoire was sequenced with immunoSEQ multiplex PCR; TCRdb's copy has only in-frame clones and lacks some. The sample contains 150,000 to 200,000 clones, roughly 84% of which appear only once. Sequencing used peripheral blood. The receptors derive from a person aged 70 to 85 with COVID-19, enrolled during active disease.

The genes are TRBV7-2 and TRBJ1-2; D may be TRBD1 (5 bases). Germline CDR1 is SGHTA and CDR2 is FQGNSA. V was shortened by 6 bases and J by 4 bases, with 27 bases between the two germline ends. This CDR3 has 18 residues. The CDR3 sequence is CASRDERPSPGLGYGYTF. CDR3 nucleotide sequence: TGTGCCAGCAGGGACGAGAGGCCTTCCCCAGGGTTGGGCTATGGCTACACCTTC.

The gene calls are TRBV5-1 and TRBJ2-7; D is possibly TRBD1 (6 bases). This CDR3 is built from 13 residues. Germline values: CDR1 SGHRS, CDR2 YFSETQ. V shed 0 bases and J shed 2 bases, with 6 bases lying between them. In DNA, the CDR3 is TGCGCCAGCAGCTTGGACAGGGCCTACGAGCAGTACTTC. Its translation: CASSLDRAYEQYF.

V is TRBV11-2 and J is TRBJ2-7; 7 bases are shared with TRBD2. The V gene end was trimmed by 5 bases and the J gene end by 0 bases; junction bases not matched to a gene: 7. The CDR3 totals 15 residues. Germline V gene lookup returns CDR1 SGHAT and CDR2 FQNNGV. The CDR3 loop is CASSKEAGPSYEQYF. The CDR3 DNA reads TGTGCCAGCAGCAAGGAAGCGGGGCCCTCCTACGAGCAGTACTTC.